One TCR beta chain is described in this entry. The CDR3 covers 14 residues. The germline CDR1 and CDR2 sequences are LNHDA and SQIVND (reference sequence). V was cut by 4 bases and J by 2 bases, with 10 bases left in between. This specimen belongs to a study of blood T cell repertoires in COVID-19. Study in general: Sites in the United States, Italy and Spain provided acute and convalescent COVID-19 samples. Sample material is recorded as cDNA or gDNA derived from T cells, B-cell-depleted T cells, or PBMCs.

In the original processing: Amplification of reference gene primers provided the estimated nucleated cell counts. The assay was immunoSEQ multiplex PCR, and TCRdb's table has in-frame clones only and misses some. V, J and clone size were drawn from that table, and D and trimming were deduced from the DNA. The repertoire holds around 140,000 clones, around 89% seen once, with roughly 18% in the top ten. The rearrangement uses TRBV19 and TRBJ2-3; D unresolved. Specimen: peripheral blood. This TCR came from a middle-aged man with active or convalescent COVID-19. CDR3 in amino acids: CASSTVADTDTQYF. The CDR3 nucleotides are TGTGCCAGTAGTACAGTGGCGGACACAGATACGCAGTATTTT.